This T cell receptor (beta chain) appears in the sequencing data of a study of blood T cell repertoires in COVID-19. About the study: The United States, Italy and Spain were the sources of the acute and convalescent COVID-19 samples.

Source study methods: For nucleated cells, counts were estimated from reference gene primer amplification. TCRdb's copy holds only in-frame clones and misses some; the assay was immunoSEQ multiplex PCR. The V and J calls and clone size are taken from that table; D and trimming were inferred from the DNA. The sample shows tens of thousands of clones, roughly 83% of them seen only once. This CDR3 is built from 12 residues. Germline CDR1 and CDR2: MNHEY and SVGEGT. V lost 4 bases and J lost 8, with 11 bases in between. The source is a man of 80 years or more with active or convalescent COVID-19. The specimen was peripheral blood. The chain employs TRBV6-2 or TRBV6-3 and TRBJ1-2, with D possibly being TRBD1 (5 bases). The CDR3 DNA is TGTGCCAGCAGTTTGGGAGGGGACGGCTACACCTTC. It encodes CASSLGGDGYTF.